The source of this TCR beta chain is a study of blood T cell repertoires in COVID-19. The table came from immunoSEQ multiplex PCR; TCRdb's copy has only in-frame clones and leaves some out. The table has 200,000 to 300,000 clones, less than 90% seen once. The germline V gene encodes CDR1 SEHNR and CDR2 FQNEAQ (reference sequence). V was pared by 8 bases and J by 6 bases, with 1 base of the junction left unmatched. The length of the CDR3 is 12 residues. The TCR was taken from a man between 60 and 70 years old with acute or convalescent COVID-19. Source material: peripheral blood. The chain carries TRBV7-9 and TRBJ2-3; TRBD2 aligns across 11 bases. The CDR3 nucleotides read TGTGCCAGCCGACTAGCGGGGGATACGCAGTATTTT. This sequence encodes CASRLAGDTQYF. Variable domain in full (rest from reference TRBV7-9 and TRBJ2-3): DTGVSQNPRHKITKRGQNVTFRCDPISEHNRLYWYRQTLGQGPEFLTYFQNEAQLEKSRLLSDRFSAERPKGSFSTLEIQRTEQGDSAMYLCASRLAGDTQYFGPGTRLTVL.